A selection of T cell receptor beta chains follows, all from one sample in a study of blood T cell repertoires in COVID-19. The protocol was immunoSEQ multiplex PCR, while the TCRdb copy is restricted to in-frame clones and leaves out a portion. The table lists fewer than 250,000 clones, approximately 86% of them singletons, with roughly 5.5% in the top ten. Sequencing was performed on peripheral blood. The source of these receptors is a human donor in a cohort sampled during active COVID-19. Both conserved end residues are part of each CDR3. The D gene is left open where the match is weak. Some rows have no size entry. The others give once, few or many, or a class for an expanded clone.

d_call,clone_size,j_call,v_call,cdr3_aa,cdr3_nt
TRBD1,NA,TRBJ2-2,TRBV15,CATNRDRVNTGELFF,TGTGCCACTAACCGGGACAGGGTGAACACCGGGGAGCTGTTTTTT
NA,NA,TRBJ2-7,TRBV18,CASSPQKGGSSEQYF,TGTGCCAGCTCACCACAGAAAGGGGGATCGAGCGAGCAGTACTTC
NA,NA,TRBJ1-6,TRBV18,CASSPAVLENSPLHF,TGTGCCAGCTCACCAGCGGTATTGGAGAATTCACCCCTCCACTTT
NA,NA,TRBJ1-2,TRBV12-3/TRBV12-4,CASSRDTSYGYTF,TGTGCCAGCAGTCGGGACACAAGCTATGGCTACACCTTC
TRBD2,NA,TRBJ2-1,TRBV19,CASQGASGGSYNEQFF,TGTGCCAGTCAGGGGGCTAGCGGGGGCTCCTACAATGAGCAGTTCTTC
NA,few,TRBJ1-5,TRBV2,CASSGGSPRQPQHF,TGTGCCAGCAGTGGAGGCTCCCCTCGTCAGCCCCAGCATTTT
TRBD2,once,TRBJ2-7,TRBV6-6,CASSYLAGDEQYF,TGTGCCAGCAGTTACCTAGCGGGAGACGAGCAGTACTTC
TRBD2,NA,TRBJ2-3,TRBV11-2,CASSGLAGKLSTDTQYF,TGTGCCAGCAGCGGGCTAGCGGGGAAACTTAGCACAGATACGCAGTATTTT
NA,many,TRBJ1-2,TRBV12-3/TRBV12-4,CASSQREDRGYTF,TGTGCCAGCAGTCAAAGGGAGGATCGTGGCTACACCTTC
NA,once,TRBJ2-1,TRBV9,CASSVDYGSTYNEQFF,TGTGCCAGCAGCGTAGATTACGGGAGCACCTACAATGAGCAGTTCTTC
NA,NA,TRBJ2-5,TRBV10-3,CAISGSGGTETQYF,TGTGCCATCAGCGGTTCCGGGGGAACAGAGACCCAGTACTTC
NA,NA,TRBJ2-3,TRBV29-1,CSVEGGDSPDTQYF,TGCAGCGTTGAAGGTGGTGACAGCCCAGATACGCAGTATTTT
NA,NA,TRBJ1-5,TRBV3-1/TRBV3-2,CASSQAGVRNQPQHF,TGTGCCAGCAGCCAAGCGGGAGTAAGGAATCAGCCCCAGCATTTT
NA,many,TRBJ1-2,TRBV28,CASRLTNRATGYTF,TGTGCCAGCAGATTAACCAACAGGGCTACAGGCTACACCTTC
NA,NA,TRBJ2-2,TRBV23-1,CASSQSGQKIITGELFF,TGCGCCAGCAGTCAATCTGGGCAGAAGATTATTACCGGGGAGCTGTTTTTT
NA,NA,TRBJ1-2,TRBV9,CASSPLQAGYGYTF,TGTGCCAGCAGCCCTCTACAGGCTGGCTATGGCTACACCTTC
NA,NA,TRBJ1-5,TRBV19,CASSIGGGWNQPQHF,TGTGCCAGTAGTATAGGGGGGGGTTGGAATCAGCCCCAGCATTTT
TRBD1,NA,TRBJ1-2,TRBV27,CASSTGGQGWHGYTF,TGTGCCAGCAGCACAGGCGGACAGGGGTGGCATGGCTACACCTTC
TRBD1,NA,TRBJ2-1,TRBV28,CASTAWGQAPFF,TGTGCCAGCACCGCATGGGGACAGGCCCCATTCTTC
NA,NA,TRBJ2-2,TRBV11-2,CASSSGRGYTGELFF,TGTGCCAGCAGCTCAGGCAGGGGATACACCGGGGAGCTGTTTTTT
NA,NA,TRBJ1-1,TRBV7-9,CASSLAHGGLATEAFF,TGTGCCAGCAGCTTAGCGCACGGGGGTTTGGCCACTGAAGCTTTCTTT
TRBD2,NA,TRBJ2-1,TRBV18,CASSPPNGRAYNEQFF,TGTGCCAGCTCACCACCGAACGGGAGGGCCTACAATGAGCAGTTCTTC
TRBD2,NA,TRBJ2-6,TRBV5-1,CASSGGRTSSGANVLTF,TGCGCCAGCAGCGGGGGACGGACTAGCTCTGGGGCCAACGTCCTGACTTTC
TRBD1,NA,TRBJ1-1,TRBV5-1,CASSHRAGGTEAFF,TGCGCCAGCAGTCACAGGGCAGGGGGCACTGAAGCTTTCTTT
NA,NA,TRBJ2-7,TRBV29-1,CSVEGPQIGTYEQYF,TGCAGCGTTGAAGGTCCCCAGATCGGGACCTACGAGCAGTACTTC
NA,NA,TRBJ2-3,TRBV19,CASSWRTATDTQYF,TGTGCCAGTAGTTGGCGGACTGCCACAGATACGCAGTATTTT
NA,few,TRBJ1-2,TRBV7-2,CASSLAHRVDGYTF,TGTGCCAGCAGCTTAGCGCACAGGGTGGATGGCTACACCTTC
TRBD1,few,TRBJ1-1,TRBV19,CASSILHRQGVNTEAFF,TGTGCCAGTAGTATCCTACACCGACAGGGGGTGAACACTGAAGCTTTCTTT
NA,NA,TRBJ2-4,TRBV19,CASSTSLKNIQYF,TGTGCCAGTAGTACCAGTCTCAAAAACATTCAGTACTTC
TRBD1,NA,TRBJ2-3,TRBV9,CASSFGQGTDTQYF,TGTGCCAGCAGCTTCGGACAGGGCACAGATACGCAGTATTTT
TRBD1,NA,TRBJ1-1,TRBV11-2,CASRQAGQGRRAFF,TGTGCCAGCAGGCAAGCGGGACAGGGGAGGAGGGCTTTCTTT
NA,NA,TRBJ2-1,TRBV28,CASSNSRGNEQFF,TGTGCCAGCAGTAATTCCAGGGGTAATGAGCAGTTCTTC
TRBD1,NA,TRBJ2-5,TRBV9,CASGGTGGKETQYF,TGTGCCAGCGGGGGGACAGGGGGCAAAGAGACCCAGTACTTC
TRBD2,NA,TRBJ2-7,TRBV3-1/TRBV3-2,CASSQLAGGGYEQYF,TGTGCCAGCAGCCAACTAGCGGGAGGTGGCTACGAGCAGTACTTC
TRBD1,NA,TRBJ1-1,TRBV2,CASRDRQGANTEAFF,TGTGCCAGCAGGGACAGACAGGGGGCGAACACTGAAGCTTTCTTT
NA,NA,TRBJ1-1,TRBV3-1/TRBV3-2,CASSQRGSAEAFF,TGTGCCAGCAGCCAAAGGGGGTCTGCTGAAGCTTTCTTT
TRBD1,NA,TRBJ2-7,TRBV28,CASRRQGAYEQYF,TGTGCCAGCAGAAGACAGGGGGCCTACGAGCAGTACTTC
NA,NA,TRBJ2-3,TRBV25-1,CASSGTSTDTQYF,TGTGCCAGCAGTGGGACTAGCACAGATACGCAGTATTTT
TRBD1,NA,TRBJ2-2,TRBV6-6,CASNRQGAAGELFF,TGTGCCAGCAACCGACAGGGGGCCGCCGGGGAGCTGTTTTTT
TRBD2,NA,TRBJ2-3,TRBV10-1,CATSGTSGSSDTQYF,TGCGCCACGTCCGGGACTAGCGGGAGTTCAGATACGCAGTATTTT
NA,many,TRBJ1-2,TRBV29-1,CSVRTRLNYGYTF,TGCAGCGTTAGAACACGTCTTAACTATGGCTACACCTTC
TRBD2,NA,TRBJ2-7,TRBV5-1,CASSRTLAGGAYEQYF,TGCGCCAGCAGCAGGACGCTAGCGGGGGGCGCCTACGAGCAGTACTTC
NA,NA,TRBJ2-2,TRBV5-5,CASSRSKQLTGELFF,TGTGCCAGCAGCCGCTCTAAACAGCTCACCGGGGAGCTGTTTTTT
TRBD1,many,TRBJ2-2,TRBV10-1,CASSESRTGNTGELFF,TGCGCCAGCAGTGAGTCCAGGACAGGGAACACCGGGGAGCTGTTTTTT
TRBD1,NA,TRBJ2-1,TRBV24-1,CATSDPINRDRGWNEQFF,TGTGCCACCAGTGATCCAATCAACCGGGACAGGGGTTGGAATGAGCAGTTCTTC
TRBD1,NA,TRBJ1-2,TRBV10-3,CATNRGRNGNSALNYGYTF,TGTGCCACCAACAGGGGCCGCAACGGGAACAGCGCCCTTAACTATGGCTACACCTTC
NA,NA,TRBJ1-1,TRBV5-1,CASSWGLNTEAFF,TGCGCCAGCAGCTGGGGCTTGAACACTGAAGCTTTCTTT
NA,NA,TRBJ2-1,TRBV20-1,CSATGNNEQFF,TGCAGTGCTACAGGGAACAATGAGCAGTTCTTC
TRBD1,NA,TRBJ1-6,TRBV5-1,CASSLTTTGTGNNSPLHF,TGCGCCAGCAGCCTTACGACCACCGGGACAGGGAATAATTCACCCCTCCACTTT
TRBD1,NA,TRBJ2-3,TRBV24-1,CATRPTGEKDTQYF,TGTGCCACCAGGCCGACAGGGGAAAAAGATACGCAGTATTTT